Reported below is one T cell receptor (beta chain). The target antigen is unknown. The data are from a study of T cells in Graves' hyperthyroidism and ophthalmopathy. Diagnostic assessment was based on clinical symptoms, serum thyroxine and TRAb, thyroid ultrasound and orbital computed tomography. Researchers took RNA transcripts and amplified the TCR beta CDR3 regions from them. The TCR CDR3 was amplified in a first-round RT-PCR using the HTBI primer set. TCRdb independently ran MiXCR on the multiplex PCR reads; one entry per CDR3 protein. The sample shows about 570,000 distinct CDR3 sequences, 35% to 55% of them seen only once. General observations from the study: Ophthalmopathy was told apart from stable hyperthyroidism by a 13 V-J model. Model predictions of ophthalmopathy came a median around 6.5 months before onset. Researchers found most expanded thyroid clonotypes above 0.001 in blood as well.

The clonotype was recovered from an adult woman with Graves' disease, either hyperthyroidism or ophthalmopathy (not recorded which). The material sequenced was peripheral blood or thyroid tissue (not recorded which).

The CDR3 DNA reads TGCGCCAGCAGCTTGGCGGGAGGAATGCAAGAGACCCAGCATTTT. As protein: CASSLAGGMQETQHF. The rearrangement links TRBV5-1 to TRBJ1-5; unclear D gene. Germline CDR1 is SGHRS and CDR2 is YFSETQ. This CDR3 has 15 amino acids. With 0 bases removed from V and 11 bases from J, the gap between germline ends came to 18 bases. The full variable domain, with the rest looked up from reference TRBV5-1 and TRBJ1-5, is KAGVTQTPRYLIKTRGQQVTLSCSPISGHRSVSWYQQTPGQGLQFLFEYFSETQRNKGNFPGRFSGRQFSNSRSEMNVSTLELGDSALYLCASSLAGGMQETQHFGDGTRLSIL.